Shown below are 3 T cell receptor beta chains from a single sample sequenced in a study of T cell responses to AZD1222 COVID-19 vaccine. Profiling relied on immunoSEQ multiplex PCR, and the TCRdb table lists in-frame clones only, not all of them. The table shows roughly 150,000 clones, with 94% occurring only once. The sample in question was peripheral blood, obtained 28 days after the second AZD1222 dose. All receptors derive from an adult who received the AZD1222 COVID-19 vaccine.

The CDR3 reads CSASLASGSYEQYF. The CDR3 DNA follows: TGCAGTGCTAGTCTGGCTAGCGGGAGTTACGAGCAGTACTTC. The chain carries TRBV20-1 and TRBJ2-7; TRBD2 agrees at 10 bases. V lost 3 bases and J lost 4; bases outside the gene matches: 6. CDR3 length: 14 amino acids. Germline V gene sequence: CDR1 DFQATT, CDR2 SNEGSKA (reference sequence).

The chain links TRBV6-5 to TRBJ1-4, with TRBD1 matching 7 bases. Trimming took 8 bases from V and 0 from J; bases not matched to a gene: 6. CDR3 size: 15 residues. CDR1 is MNHEY, CDR2 SVGAGI, per germline. CDR3 amino acids: CASCRDSATNEKLFF. CDR3 in DNA: TGTGCCAGCTGTCGGGACAGCGCAACTAATGAAAAACTGTTTTTT.

This sequence joins TRBV6-5 and TRBJ1-2; D is unclear. Germline lookup yields CDR1 MNHEY and CDR2 SVGAGI. This CDR3 spans 12 amino acids. V was shortened by 2 bases and J by 8 bases, with 9 bases between the two germline ends. The chain's CDR3 is CASSYLGYGYTF. CDR3 coding DNA: TGTGCCAGCAGTTACCTTGGGTACGGCTACACCTTC.